What follows are 29 T cell receptor beta chains derived from one specimen sequenced in a study of T-cell reconstitution after alpha-beta-depleted transplantation in children. Library preparation (for TCRbeta) was performed with unique molecular identifiers. MiXCR, applied by TCRdb to the PCR reads, yields one record per CDR3 protein. The table records about 640,000 distinct CDR3 sequences, approximately 15% of them present only once. The sequencing here drew on PBMCs from the stem cell graft donor, taken from the stem cell graft. These receptor sequences come from a human donor who donated a stem cell graft to a child with acute myeloid leukemia.

This clonotype was found a few times. The rearrangement uses TRBV20-1 and TRBJ1-2, with D perhaps TRBD1 (6 bases). Germline V gives CDR1 DFQATT, CDR2 SNEGSKA (reference sequence). The CDR3 spans 12 residues. In nucleotides, the CDR3 is TGCAGCCGGGGCCGGGGGCGCGATGGCTACACCTTC. Its translation: CSRGRGRDGYTF.

This clonotype was detected ten times or more. The CDR3 is CSIRQGVVEVTEAFF. The CDR3 DNA reads TGCAGCATAAGACAGGGCGTTGTGGAAGTTACTGAAGCTTTCTTT. The gene calls are TRBV20-1 and TRBJ1-1; 7 nucleotides match TRBD1. The CDR3 length is 15 residues. The V gene's germline CDR1 is DFQATT and CDR2 SNEGSKA (reference sequence).

This clonotype was detected only a few times. The V call is TRBV11-2, the J call TRBJ1-3, with a weak D call TRBD1 (5 bases). CDR3 length: 18 amino acids. V lost 5 bases, J lost 4 bases, and 24 bases lay in between. Germline CDR1 is SGHAT and CDR2 is FQNNGV. Written as DNA, the CDR3 is TGTGCCAGCAGCCGCGCGCCCCAACAGGTGAAAGCCGGAAACACCATATATTTT. Its translation: CASSRAPQQVKAGNTIYF.

The genes are TRBV20-1 and TRBJ1-6; 8 positions match TRBD1. J gave up 4 bases and V 1 base, and 3 bases lay outside the gene matches. The CDR3 spans 15 residues. Germline CDR1 is DFQATT and CDR2 is SNEGSKA (reference sequence). The DNA of the CDR3 is TGCAGTGCTAGAGTGACAGGGGCTTATAATTCACCCCTCCACTTT. Amino acid sequence: CSARVTGAYNSPLHF.

The chain is built from TRBV6-1 and TRBJ1-2; 7 bases align to TRBD1. Germline lookup yields CDR1 MNHNS and CDR2 SASEGT. This CDR3 contains 15 residues. The J segment lost 4 bases and the V segment lost 6 bases, leaving 11 bases of the junction unmatched. The CDR3 loop reads CASSLYGQASYGYTF. The CDR3 region has the DNA TGTGCCAGCAGCCTGTACGGACAGGCCTCCTATGGCTACACCTTC.

This clonotype was seen a few times. The gene calls are TRBV20-1 and TRBJ2-5, with D maybe TRBD1 (5 bases). From germline, CDR1 is DFQATT and CDR2 SNEGSKA (reference sequence). The CDR3 spans 13 residues. The V end lost 6 bases, the J end lost 5 bases, and 16 bases lay between the germline ends. CDR3: CSAYEGAEETQYF. CDR3 DNA sequence: TGCAGTGCCTACGAAGGGGCGGAGGAGACCCAGTACTTC.

This clonotype was counted many times. The chain carries TRBV15 and TRBJ2-3; D is unclear. The CDR3 covers 15 residues. CDR1 and CDR2 (germline): LNHNV, YYDKDF (reference sequence). V lost 0 bases and J 2 bases, leaving 9 bases between the germline ends. CDR3 amino acids: CATSRDPLSTDTQYF. CDR3 bases: TGTGCCACCAGCAGAGATCCACTCTCCACAGATACGCAGTATTTT.

This chain links TRBV7-9 with TRBJ2-5; 9 bases match TRBD1. Germline lookup yields CDR1 SEHNR and CDR2 FQNEAQ (reference sequence). This CDR3 is 14 amino acids long. J gave up 4 bases and V 5 bases, and 5 bases lay outside the gene matches. The CDR3 coding sequence is TGTGCCAGCAGCGGGGGGACAGGGCGAGAGACCCAGTACTTC. Amino acids: CASSGGTGRETQYF.

V usage is TRBV28 and J usage is TRBJ2-2; TRBD1 aligns across 8 bases. After removal of 2 bases from V and 6 bases from J, the junction contained 5 bases not matched to a gene. This CDR3 is built from 15 residues. Germline lookup yields CDR1 MDHEN and CDR2 SYDVKM. The CDR3 protein is CASSLTRTGSGELFF. In DNA form, the CDR3 reads TGTGCCAGCAGTTTAACAAGGACAGGGTCCGGGGAGCTGTTTTTT.

The sample holds a few counts of this clonotype. V and J are TRBV7-6 and TRBJ2-2, with D unclear. V was shortened by 0 bases and J by 7 bases, with 12 bases between the two germline ends. CDR3 size: 15 residues. Germline CDR1 SGHVS, CDR2 FNYEAQ. The CDR3 loop is CASSLARTSVGELFF. The CDR3, as DNA: TGTGCCAGCAGCTTAGCGCGAACCTCCGTCGGGGAGCTGTTTTTT.

This clonotype showed up just a few times. The gene calls are TRBV6-5 and TRBJ1-4; D might be TRBD1 (5 bases). V was cut by 6 bases and J by 0 bases, with 17 bases left in between. Germline lookup yields CDR1 MNHEY and CDR2 SVGAGI. The length of the CDR3 is 17 residues. The CDR3 here is CASRLTSEGPTNEKLFF. The DNA of the CDR3 is TGTGCCAGCAGGTTAACCTCGGAGGGGCCAACTAATGAAAAACTGTTTTTT.

This clonotype was seen repeatedly, ten times or more. The rearrangement joins TRBV5-1 to TRBJ2-7; 8 bases fit TRBD2. With V trimmed by 3 bases and J by 7 bases, 6 bases remained unmatched. The germline V gene has CDR1 SGHRS and CDR2 YFSETQ. This CDR3 comprises 13 residues. CDR3 sequence reads: CASSSSGGQEQYV. DNA for the CDR3: TGCGCCAGCAGCTCCAGCGGGGGACAAGAGCAGTACGTC.

This clonotype was picked up many times. The rearrangement uses TRBV29-1 and TRBJ2-7; D unclear. Germline V gives CDR1 SQVTM, CDR2 ANQGSEA. Between the trimmed V and J ends, which lost 4 bases and 1 base, there was a span of 11 bases. The CDR3 spans 13 residues. The chain's CDR3 is CSVGAGDSYEQYF. CDR3 nucleotides: TGCAGCGTTGGGGCAGGAGATTCCTACGAGCAGTACTTC.

This sequence joins TRBV6-1 and TRBJ2-4; TRBD1 matches at 7 bases. The junction had 3 bases not matched to a gene; V was cut back by 1 base and J by 0 bases. The germline V gene has CDR1 MNHNS and CDR2 SASEGT. The CDR3 consists of 16 residues. Here the CDR3 reads CASSEEGARAKNIQYF. The CDR3 DNA sequence: TGTGCCAGCAGTGAAGAGGGGGCTAGAGCCAAAAACATTCAGTACTTC.

This clonotype has just one count. A much larger clone differs by one base, so this may be a read error. The chain combines TRBV13 with TRBJ1-1; D perhaps matches TRBD1 (6 bases). The CDR3 covers 15 residues. Germline V CDR1 and CDR2: PRHDT, FYEKMQ (reference sequence). The CDR3 coding sequence is TGTGCCAGCGGCTTCACAGGGTTAATGAACACTGAAGCTTTCTTT. This codes for CASGFTGLMNTEAFF.

This clonotype appeared a few times. The chain combines TRBV7-2 with TRBJ2-7; D is perhaps TRBD1 (6 bases). The CDR3 covers 15 residues. From germline, CDR1 is SGHTA and CDR2 FQGNSA. The ends were cut back, 1 base at V and 2 bases at J, with 12 bases in the middle. Here the CDR3 reads CASSLDRDPAYEQYF. The CDR3 nucleotides are TGTGCCAGCAGCTTAGACAGGGACCCTGCCTACGAGCAGTACTTC.

This clonotype showed up many times. J is TRBJ1-5 and V is TRBV25-1; D is undetermined. Trimming took off 0 bases at V and 3 bases at J, with 6 bases between the two ends. CDR1 and CDR2 from the germline V gene are MGHDK and SYGVNS. The CDR3 loop spans 14 amino acids. CDR3 in DNA: TGTGCCAGCAGTGAATATAGCCTCAATCAGCCCCAGCATTTT. Protein product: CASSEYSLNQPQHF. Together with reference TRBV25-1 and TRBJ1-5, the CDR3 gives the full variable domain: EADIYQTPRYLVIGTGKKITLECSQTMGHDKMYWYQQDPGMELHLIHYSYGVNSTEKGDLSSESTVSRIRTEHFPLTLESARPSHTSQYLCASSEYSLNQPQHFGDGTRLSIL.

This clonotype was seen many times. The chain carries TRBV5-5 and TRBJ1-5; D is perhaps TRBD1 (5 bases). Germline V gene lookup returns CDR1 SGHKS and CDR2 YYEKEE (reference sequence). This CDR3 spans 14 amino acids. V was cut by 1 base and J by 6 bases, with 11 bases left in between. The CDR3 is CASSLKRGGQPQHF. The CDR3 bases are TGTGCCAGCAGCTTGAAGAGGGGAGGTCAGCCCCAGCATTTT.

This chain uses TRBV12-3 or TRBV12-4 with TRBJ1-5; no reliable D call. V was clipped by 8 bases and J by 4 bases, with 12 bases between them. This CDR3 is 13 amino acids long. CDR3 coding DNA: TGTGCCAGCGGTTCACAAGCTAATCAGCCCCAGCATTTT. Encoded protein: CASGSQANQPQHF.

This chain connects TRBV27 to TRBJ1-1; 10 nucleotides align to TRBD1. The germline V gene has CDR1 MNHEY and CDR2 SMNVEV (reference sequence). This CDR3 comprises 15 residues. The V segment lost 7 bases and the J segment 3 bases; nucleotides outside the gene matches: 8. The CDR3 DNA reads TGTGCCAGCACCGGGACAGGGGTCTCTGACACTGAAGCTTTCTTT. Amino acid sequence: CASTGTGVSDTEAFF.

This clonotype was counted between two and nine times. V and J are TRBV7-2 and TRBJ2-3; D tentatively fits TRBD1 or TRBD2 (5 bases each). The CDR3 has 13 residues. The germline gives CDR1 SGHTA, CDR2 FQGNSA. Trimming cost V 4 bases and J 3 bases, with 8 bases left between them. The CDR3 loop reads CASSSWGTDTQYF. CDR3 DNA: TGTGCCAGCAGCTCCTGGGGGACAGATACGCAGTATTTT.

The table lists this clonotype with many counts. The genes are TRBV7-9 and TRBJ2-6; possible D gene TRBD1, 6 bases. Trimming shortened V by 8 bases and J by 0 bases, and 14 bases separated the two germline ends. The germline V gene encodes CDR1 SEHNR and CDR2 FQNEAQ (reference sequence). The CDR3 runs to 16 residues. CDR3 sequence reads: CASPGHTISGANVLTF. The CDR3 bases are TGTGCCAGCCCGGGACATACTATCTCTGGGGCCAACGTCCTGACTTTC.

The V gene is TRBV5-1, the J gene TRBJ1-6; perhaps TRBD1 as D (5 bases). Between the trimmed V and J ends, which lost 0 bases and 10 bases, there was a span of 14 bases. The CDR3 spans 15 residues. From germline, CDR1 is SGHRS and CDR2 YFSETQ. CDR3 sequence reads: CASSLGGQGRSPLHF. DNA of the CDR3: TGCGCCAGCAGCTTGGGAGGACAAGGGCGATCACCCCTCCACTTT.

There are many counts of this clonotype. This sequence joins TRBV29-1 and TRBJ2-5; the D is unclear. CDR1 is SQVTM, CDR2 ANQGSEA, per germline. Trimming took off 0 bases at V and 2 bases at J, with 7 bases between the two ends. The CDR3 has 13 amino acids. The CDR3 here is CSVEESQQETQYF. CDR3 sequence (DNA): TGCAGCGTTGAAGAGTCGCAGCAAGAGACCCAGTACTTC. The complete variable domain, with remaining parts taken from reference TRBV29-1 and TRBJ2-5, reads SAVISQKPSRDICQRGTSLTIQCQVDSQVTMMFWYRQQPGQSLTLIATANQGSEATYESGFVIDKFPISRPNLTFSTLTVSNMSPEDSSIYLCSVEESQQETQYFGPGTRLLVL.

This clonotype was counted ten times or more. The rearrangement links TRBV20-1 to TRBJ2-7, with 7 bases that match TRBD2. The CDR3 loop spans 13 amino acids. V lost 6 bases, J lost 5 bases, and 10 bases stayed unmatched. Germline V CDR1 and CDR2: DFQATT, SNEGSKA (reference sequence). CDR3 in amino acids: CSARWGGRDEQYF. DNA for the CDR3: TGCAGTGCCCGGTGGGGGGGAAGAGACGAGCAGTACTTC.

The chain combines TRBV7-6 with TRBJ2-7; 7 bases align to TRBD1. Germline loops: CDR1 SGHVS, CDR2 FNYEAQ. Trimming removed 5 bases from V and 1 base from J; junction bases left unmatched: 5. This CDR3 comprises 14 residues. CDR3 nucleotide sequence: TGTGCCAGCAGCCTCGGGACAGCTTCCTACGAGCAGTACGTC. This codes for CASSLGTASYEQYV.

This clonotype has ten or more counts. V is TRBV10-3 and J is TRBJ1-1; D not resolved. Per the germline V gene, CDR1 is ENHRY and CDR2 is SYGVKD. V lost 6 bases and J 1 base, leaving 9 bases between the germline ends. This CDR3 is built from 13 residues. The CDR3 bases are TGTGCCATCAGAGCAGGAGGGAACACTGAAGCTTTCTTT. Protein: CAIRAGGNTEAFF.

This clonotype was detected a few times. The chain recombines TRBV20-1 with TRBJ2-5, with D perhaps being TRBD1 or TRBD2 (6 bases each). In germline, CDR1 is DFQATT, CDR2 SNEGSKA (reference sequence). V dropped 0 bases and J dropped 4 bases, with 15 bases sitting between them. The length of the CDR3 is 15 residues. The CDR3 bases are TGCAGTGCTAGAGATCTAAGGGGGGAGGTAGAGACCCAGTACTTC. It codes for CSARDLRGEVETQYF.

This clonotype has at least ten counts. The gene calls are TRBV29-1 and TRBJ1-5; 8 bases align to TRBD1. The J segment lost 6 bases and the V segment lost 6 bases, leaving 19 bases of the junction unmatched. Germline V gene lookup returns CDR1 SQVTM and CDR2 ANQGSEA. CDR3 size: 17 residues. In DNA, the CDR3 is TGCAGCGTGGGTGGACAGGGAGGGAGTGGTGGTGCTCAGCCCCAGCATTTT. Its protein product is CSVGGQGGSGGAQPQHF.